This record concerns one TCR beta chain sequence. Its target is not known. This specimen belongs to a study of blood T cells in healthy people across ages. Study findings and constraints: Long-lived donors had more naive CD4+ cells and higher diversity than aged donors. Observed TCR beta diversity showed a strong correlation with the percentage of naive T cells as measured by flow cytometry.

Donors each provided roughly 10 milliliters of peripheral blood. Next came a second PCR, run for about 7 to 12 cycles, which used a sample-barcoded 5' primer along with a J-beta primer mix. A template-switch adaptor containing 12 random nucleotides labeled each cDNA molecule. Via MiXCR, TCRdb re-called the 5' RACE reads, giving one row per CDR3 protein. Here the sample spans 1.5 million to 2 million distinct CDR3 sequences, approximately 28% being singletons. The junction had 5 bases not matched to a gene; V was cut back by 0 bases and J by 8 bases. Germline loops: CDR1 SGDLS, CDR2 YYNGEE. This CDR3 region has 16 residues.

This chain connects TRBV9 to TRBJ2-1, with TRBD2 matching over 13 bases. The TCR comes from a woman in her twenties or thirties in good health. Sequencing was performed on blood. The CDR3 protein is CASSVVRTSGSHEQFF. In DNA, the CDR3 is TGTGCCAGCAGCGTAGTAAGGACTAGCGGGAGCCATGAGCAGTTCTTC.